This T cell receptor (beta chain) was found in a study of blood T cell repertoires in COVID-19. Method: immunoSEQ multiplex PCR; TCRdb's copy keeps in-frame clones and lacks some. Here the sample spans some 150,000 clones, about 87% being singletons. V lost 2 bases, J lost 5 bases, and 9 bases lay in between. Germline values: CDR1 MRHNA, CDR2 SNTAGT. The CDR3 is 13 residues long. Sequenced material: peripheral blood. The chain couples TRBV6-4 to TRBJ1-1; D is perhaps TRBD1 (5 bases). The TCR was taken from a woman aged 45-65 years with active or convalescent COVID-19. This CDR3 reads CASSDGGGTEAFF. CDR3 DNA: TGTGCCAGCAGTGACGGGGGAGGGACTGAAGCTTTCTTT.